This is a list of T cell receptor beta chains from one sample in a study of OX40 agonist ivuxolimab in advanced cancers. Only in-frame clones appear in the TCRdb table, and some are missing; sequencing was by immunoSEQ multiplex PCR. Of under 70,000 clones detected, roughly 92% appear once; the ten largest clones hold over 6%. Specimen: CD4+ or CD8+ T cells sorted from blood, collected in a trial of the OX40 agonist ivuxolimab. Every receptor here comes from an adult with an advanced solid tumor such as melanoma, head and neck, liver or kidney cancer. The CDR3 runs from the conserved cysteine through the conserved F or W.

V | CDR3
TRBV12-5 | CASGPTGERGTGELFF
TRBV4-2 | CASSQGPGDYRGGLSGANVLTF
TRBV11-2 | CASSLPGQRDTEAFF
TRBV11-2 | CASSLDYRGQSTDTQYF
TRBV27 | CASSFGGSFYNEQFF
TRBV14 | CASSQDTRLVTGELFF
TRBV11-2 | CASSFAGVLAAGELFF
TRBV7-8 | CASSLRQELSYEQYF
TRBV9 | CASSGGVTDTQYF
TRBV7-9 | CASSGLTSGNEQFF
TRBV7-9 | CASSTLGGGAYEQFF
TRBV7-2 | CASSLARTSGGSYEQYF
TRBV7-9 | CASSHRWEGPYEQYF
TRBV2 | CASSERAGSSYEQYF
TRBV29-1 | CSYGADLEAFF
TRBV2 | CASSDFLAAAPDTQYF
TRBV5-1 | CASRSGSNEQFF
TRBV29-1 | CSVEDGGTFTHYGYTF
TRBV18 | CASSLNPGQDVYGNQPQHF
TRBV11-2 | CASSFIDRAYNSPLHF
TRBV11-2 | CASSLVAAIAYEQYF
TRBV7-6 | CASSSQALSYEQYF
TRBV29-1 | CSGYGGSDYGYTF
TRBV7-9 | CASSLTSGGPYNEQFF
TRBV2 | CAITGTLGNIQYF
TRBV7-9 | CASSSLGTENTDTQYF